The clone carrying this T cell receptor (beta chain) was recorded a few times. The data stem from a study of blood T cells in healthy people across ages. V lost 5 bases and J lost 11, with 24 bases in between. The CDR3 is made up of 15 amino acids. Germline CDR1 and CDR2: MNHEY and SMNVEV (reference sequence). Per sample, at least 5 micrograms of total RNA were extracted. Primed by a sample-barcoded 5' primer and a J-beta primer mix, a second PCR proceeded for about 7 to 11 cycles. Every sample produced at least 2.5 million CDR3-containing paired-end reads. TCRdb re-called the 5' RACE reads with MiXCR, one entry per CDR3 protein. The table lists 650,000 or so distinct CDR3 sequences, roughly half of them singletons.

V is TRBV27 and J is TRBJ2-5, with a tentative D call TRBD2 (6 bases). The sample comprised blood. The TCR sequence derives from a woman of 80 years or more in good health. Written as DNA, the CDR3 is TGTGCCAGCAGTCCCAGACTAGGGTTGGGCGATGAGCAGTACTTC. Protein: CASSPRLGLGDEQYF.